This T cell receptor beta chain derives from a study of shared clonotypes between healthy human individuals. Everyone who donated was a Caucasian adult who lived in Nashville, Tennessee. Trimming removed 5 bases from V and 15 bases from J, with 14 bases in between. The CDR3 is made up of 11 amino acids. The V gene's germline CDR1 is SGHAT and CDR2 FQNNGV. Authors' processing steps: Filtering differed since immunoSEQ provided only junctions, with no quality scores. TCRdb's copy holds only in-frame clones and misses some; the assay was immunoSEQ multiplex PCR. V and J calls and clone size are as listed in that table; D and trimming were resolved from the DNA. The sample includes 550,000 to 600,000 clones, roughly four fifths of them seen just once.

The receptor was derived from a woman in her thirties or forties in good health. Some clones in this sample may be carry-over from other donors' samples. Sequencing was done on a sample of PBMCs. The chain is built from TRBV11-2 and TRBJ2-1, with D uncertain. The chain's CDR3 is CASSHVGPGFF. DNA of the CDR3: TGTGCCAGCAGCCACGTCGGTCCGGGGTTCTTC.